One sample yielded the 30 T cell receptor beta chains listed below, sequenced in a study of blood T cell repertoires in COVID-19. Sequencing was performed with immunoSEQ multiplex PCR; in TCRdb, only in-frame clones are kept and a portion is missing. The sample lists about 130,000 clones; roughly 90% were seen once. The sequenced material came from peripheral blood. These receptors were taken from a man aged 50 to 59 with active COVID-19.

The DNA of the CDR3 is TGCGCCAGCAGTGAAGGTACTAGCGGGAGTGGAGATACGCAGTATTTT. This encodes CASSEGTSGSGDTQYF. This chain uses TRBV10-1 with TRBJ2-3; 11 nucleotides agree with TRBD2. V lost 3 bases to trimming and J lost 5 bases; unmatched junction nucleotides: 7. This CDR3 is 16 amino acids long. Germline V gene lookup returns CDR1 WNHNN and CDR2 SYGVQD (reference sequence).

The V and J genes are TRBV2 and TRBJ2-5, with 8 bases that match TRBD2. The CDR3 covers 14 residues. V was clipped by 2 bases and J by 5 bases; unmatched bases: 4. CDR1 is SNHLY, CDR2 FYNNEI, per germline. The CDR3 sequence: CASSERGGLETQYF. CDR3 in DNA: TGTGCCAGCAGTGAACGGGGGGGGCTGGAGACCCAGTACTTC.

This chain connects TRBV27 to TRBJ1-6, with D unresolved. Germline V CDR1 and CDR2: MNHEY, SMNVEV (reference sequence). The CDR3 is 13 residues long. V dropped 2 bases and J dropped 8 bases, with 7 bases sitting between them. CDR3: CASSLTRDSPLHF. The DNA of the CDR3 is TGTGCCAGCAGTTTAACCCGGGATTCACCCCTCCACTTT.

This clone showed up just once. In DNA, the CDR3 is TGCAGTGCTAGACAGGGAAATGAAGCTTTCTTT. Translated: CSARQGNEAFF. V and J are TRBV20-1 and TRBJ1-1, with D perhaps matching TRBD1 (5 bases). Germline CDR1 reads DFQATT; CDR2 reads SNEGSKA (reference sequence). V was cut by 2 bases and J by 7 bases, with 8 bases left in between. The CDR3 length is 11 residues.

Written as DNA, the CDR3 is TGTGCCAGCAGCTTAGGGTCCCGGGGAAGGACTGGAAACACCATATATTTT. It translates to CASSLGSRGRTGNTIYF. This rearrangement joins TRBV13 to TRBJ1-3; no clear D. The V end lost 0 bases, the J end lost 2 bases, and 14 bases lay between the germline ends. Germline V gene lookup returns CDR1 PRHDT and CDR2 FYEKMQ (reference sequence). This CDR3 region has 17 residues.

DNA of the CDR3: TGTGCCACCATAGACAGGGTCGGACAAAACATTCAGTACTTC. Translated: CATIDRVGQNIQYF. The gene calls are TRBV6-6 and TRBJ2-4; TRBD1 matches at 7 bases. The germline V gene encodes CDR1 MNHNY and CDR2 SVGAGI (reference sequence). The CDR3 is 14 residues long. V lost 10 bases, J lost 5 bases, and 11 bases stayed unmatched.

The chain is built from TRBV30 and TRBJ2-2, with D tentatively TRBD2 (5 bases). The germline V gene encodes CDR1 GTSNPN and CDR2 SVGIG (reference sequence). The CDR3 consists of 12 residues. The CDR3 sequence is CGGRESAGELFF. As DNA, the CDR3 is TGTGGCGGAAGGGAGTCGGCCGGGGAGCTGTTTTTT.

This clone was counted only a few times. The chain joins TRBV29-1 to TRBJ1-2; no clear D. The CDR3 is 11 residues long. V dropped 4 bases and J dropped 3 bases, with 6 bases sitting between them. In germline, CDR1 is SQVTM, CDR2 ANQGSEA. The CDR3 region is CSVGADYGYTF. The CDR3 DNA reads TGCAGCGTTGGGGCAGACTATGGCTACACCTTC.

The genes are TRBV10-3 and TRBJ2-1; D is unclear. The CDR3 is 14 residues long. CDR1 and CDR2 (germline): ENHRY, SYGVKD. V was pared by 4 bases and J by 0 bases, with 7 bases between. CDR3 coding DNA: TGTGCCATCAGTGGAGGAGCCTCCTACAATGAGCAGTTCTTC. This sequence encodes CAISGGASYNEQFF.

This sequence joins TRBV6-1 and TRBJ1-1; perhaps TRBD1 as D (5 bases). V was shortened by 2 bases and J by 4 bases, with 17 bases between the two germline ends. The length of the CDR3 is 16 residues. Germline loops: CDR1 MNHNS, CDR2 SASEGT. CDR3 loop: CASSEKRGLPPTEAFF. For the CDR3, the DNA is TGTGCCAGCAGTGAAAAAAGGGGACTTCCTCCCACTGAAGCTTTCTTT.

This clone was recorded only once. The rearrangement uses TRBV3-1 (or the pseudogene TRBV3-2) and TRBJ2-3; 12 bases fit TRBD2. From germline, CDR1 is LGHDT and CDR2 YNNKEL (reference sequence). This CDR3 region has 15 residues. V trimming: 4 bases; J trimming: 4 bases; junction bases outside the gene matches: 3. CDR3: CASSPGLAGSDTQYF. The CDR3, as DNA: TGTGCCAGCAGCCCGGGACTAGCGGGTTCAGATACGCAGTATTTT.

The V and J genes are TRBV28 and TRBJ2-1; possibly TRBD2 for D (6 bases). Trimming cost V 6 bases and J 5 bases, with 14 bases left between them. The germline gives CDR1 MDHEN, CDR2 SYDVKM. The length of the CDR3 is 14 residues. The CDR3 sequence is CASSTFPGDNEQFF. Here the CDR3 DNA reads TGTGCCAGCAGCACCTTCCCGGGGGACAATGAGCAGTTCTTC.

This chain uses TRBV6-1 with TRBJ2-1, with 15 bases identical to TRBD2. This CDR3 comprises 18 residues. V was clipped by 4 bases and J by 7 bases; unmatched bases: 11. Germline values: CDR1 MNHNS, CDR2 SASEGT. For the CDR3, the DNA is TGTGCCAGCAGTGGGACTAGCGGGGGGGCCGTTTTAAGGAATGAGCAGTTCTTC. This gives the protein CASSGTSGGAVLRNEQFF.

The chain links TRBV15 to TRBJ2-5; D may be TRBD2 (6 bases). V gave up 0 bases and J gave up 0 bases, with 11 bases separating them. The germline V gene encodes CDR1 LNHNV and CDR2 YYDKDF (reference sequence). CDR3 length: 16 residues. CDR3 region: CATSRDRGRYQETQYF. Written as DNA, the CDR3 is TGTGCCACCAGCAGAGATCGAGGGAGGTACCAAGAGACCCAGTACTTC.

The CDR3 protein is CASSPSGSSSGEQFF. The CDR3 coding sequence is TGTGCCAGCAGCCCTAGCGGGAGTTCGTCAGGTGAGCAGTTCTTC. V is TRBV9 and J is TRBJ2-1, with TRBD2 matching 10 bases. The germline gives CDR1 SGDLS, CDR2 YYNGEE. The CDR3 runs to 15 residues. The trim removed 4 bases at V and 9 bases at J, leaving 10 bases unmatched. Variable domain in full (rest from reference TRBV9 and TRBJ2-1): DSGVTQTPKHLITATGQRVTLRCSPRSGDLSVYWYQQSLDQGLQFLIQYYNGEERAKGNILERFSAQQFPDLHSELNLSSLELGDSALYFCASSPSGSSSGEQFFGPGTRLTVL.

In its sample, this clone was seen once. The chain combines TRBV15 with TRBJ2-2; D may be TRBD2 (5 bases). The CDR3 runs to 19 residues. Trimming took 0 bases from V and 7 from J, leaving 24 bases between them. Germline CDR1 and CDR2: LNHNV and YYDKDF (reference sequence). The CDR3 sequence: CATSREAASRVARGGELFF. For the CDR3, the DNA is TGTGCCACCAGCAGAGAAGCGGCTAGCAGAGTGGCTCGGGGCGGGGAGCTGTTTTTT.

This chain links TRBV7-2 with TRBJ2-1, with D perhaps matching TRBD2 (5 bases). The germline V and J ends were trimmed by 6 bases and 5 bases, with 20 bases remaining between them. This CDR3 spans 16 amino acids. The V gene's germline CDR1 is SGHTA and CDR2 FQGNSA. The CDR3 spells CASSPTRLRTHNEQFF. CDR3 sequence (DNA): TGTGCCAGCAGTCCCACGCGACTAAGGACTCACAATGAGCAGTTCTTC. The whole variable domain, remainder taken from reference TRBV7-2 and TRBJ2-1, is GAGVSQSPSNKVTEKGKDVELRCDPISGHTALYWYRQSLGQGLEFLIYFQGNSAPDKSGLPSDRFSAERTGGSVSTLTIQRTQQEDSAVYLCASSPTRLRTHNEQFFGPGTRLTVL.

The rearrangement links TRBV16 to TRBJ1-4; D is unclear. The CDR3 is made up of 15 amino acids. Trimming took 4 bases from V and 1 from J, leaving 10 bases between them. Germline assignment: CDR1 KGHSY and CDR2 FQNENV. Here the CDR3 DNA reads TGTGCCAGCAGCCCGCGAGAGGGAACTAATGAAAAACTGTTTTTT. This codes for CASSPREGTNEKLFF.

The J gene is TRBJ1-6, the V gene TRBV5-6; perhaps TRBD1 as D (5 bases). Germline assignment: CDR1 SGHDT and CDR2 YYEEEE. The CDR3 is made up of 16 amino acids. V was pared by 0 bases and J by 8 bases, with 15 bases between. CDR3 in DNA: TGTGCCAGCAGCTTGGCGTTGGGACGGGAGTATTCACCCCTCCACTTT. Translated: CASSLALGREYSPLHF.

The V call is TRBV7-8, the J call TRBJ2-5; 7 bases match TRBD2. The CDR3 has 17 amino acids. V lost 1 base and J lost 2; bases outside the gene matches: 10. The V gene's germline CDR1 is SGHVS and CDR2 FQNEAQ. The CDR3 sequence: CASSLVIRGEGQETQYF. For the CDR3, the DNA is TGTGCCAGCAGCTTAGTTATCCGGGGGGAAGGGCAAGAGACCCAGTACTTC.

The J gene is TRBJ2-7, the V gene TRBV6-5; TRBD2 matches 9 bases. The length of the CDR3 is 15 residues. V was clipped by 6 bases and J by 3 bases; unmatched bases: 9. The germline V gene encodes CDR1 MNHEY and CDR2 SVGAGI. The chain's CDR3 is CASRVVAGEHYEQYF. The CDR3 nucleotides are TGTGCCAGCAGGGTCGTAGCGGGGGAGCACTACGAGCAGTACTTC.

CDR3 protein: CASAGQYTDTQYF. DNA for the CDR3: TGTGCCAGTGCTGGACAGTACACAGATACGCAGTATTTT. This chain links TRBV19 with TRBJ2-3, with D possibly TRBD1 on 6 matching bases. CDR1 is LNHDA and CDR2 is SQIVND in the germline V gene (reference sequence). Trimming pared 8 bases from V and 2 bases from J, leaving 11 bases between. The CDR3 covers 13 residues. Drawing the rest from reference TRBV19 and TRBJ2-3, the complete variable domain is DGGITQSPKYLFRKEGQNVTLSCEQNLNHDAMYWYRQDPGQGLRLIYYSQIVNDFQKGDIAEGYSVSREKKESFPLTVTSAQKNPTAFYLCASAGQYTDTQYFGPGTRLTVL.

This clone occurred once. The rearrangement links TRBV6-5 to TRBJ1-3, with 10 bases matching TRBD1. CDR1 MNHEY and CDR2 SVGAGI come from the germline V gene. V was pared by 2 bases and J by 6 bases, with 7 bases of the junction left unmatched. The CDR3 loop spans 16 amino acids. CDR3 coding DNA: TGTGCCAGCAGTTACGACAGGGGGCCTTCATCAAACACCATATATTTT. It translates to CASSYDRGPSSNTIYF.

V is TRBV6-5 and J is TRBJ1-5; D is undetermined. Germline V lookup: CDR1 MNHEY, CDR2 SVGAGI. V was clipped by 0 bases and J by 4 bases, with 4 bases between them. The CDR3 sequence is 13 residues long. The CDR3 nucleotides are TGTGCCAGCAGTTACTCCAGAAATCAGCCCCAGCATTTT. This translates into CASSYSRNQPQHF.

This clone was picked up one time. The chain carries TRBV7-2 and TRBJ1-6; D is uncertain. The CDR3 contains 14 residues. Trimming shortened V by 1 base and J by 9 bases, and 10 bases separated the two germline ends. The germline gives CDR1 SGHTA, CDR2 FQGNSA. Here the CDR3 reads CASSLETTGSPLHF. CDR3 sequence (DNA): TGTGCCAGCAGCTTAGAAACCACCGGTTCACCCCTCCACTTT.

The J gene is TRBJ1-6, the V gene TRBV15; TRBD1 matches 8 bases. The CDR3 consists of 20 residues. The V and J ends lost 5 bases and 0 bases, in that order; junction bases with no gene match: 15. The V gene's germline CDR1 is LNHNV and CDR2 YYDKDF (reference sequence). The DNA of the CDR3 is TGTGCCACCAGCCGCCGGACAGGGACCGAACACGGCTCCTATAATTCACCCCTCCACTTT. Translation: CATSRRTGTEHGSYNSPLHF. The entire variable domain, with the rest obtained from reference TRBV15 and TRBJ1-6, is as follows: DAMVIQNPRYQVTQFGKPVTLSCSQTLNHNVMYWYQQKSSQAPKLLFHYYDKDFNNEADTPDNFQSRRPNTSFCFLDIRSPGLGDTAMYLCATSRRTGTEHGSYNSPLHFGNGTRLTVT.

This chain joins TRBV27 and TRBJ1-2; D may be TRBD1 (6 bases). The V gene's germline CDR1 is MNHEY and CDR2 SMNVEV (reference sequence). The CDR3 is 13 amino acids. V was shortened by 2 bases and J by 5 bases, with 9 bases between the two germline ends. The CDR3 region is CASSLGRGYGYTF. The CDR3 DNA follows: TGTGCCAGCAGTTTAGGCAGGGGTTATGGCTACACCTTC.

J is TRBJ1-1 and V is TRBV5-1; D may be TRBD1 (6 bases). The CDR3 spans 14 residues. Looked up from germline, CDR1 is SGHRS and CDR2 is YFSETQ. With 2 bases removed from V and 5 bases from J, the gap between germline ends came to 13 bases. The CDR3 protein is CASSFIGGQTEAFF. Written as DNA, the CDR3 is TGCGCCAGCAGCTTTATTGGGGGACAAACTGAAGCTTTCTTT.

This clone appeared a few times. This rearrangement joins TRBV5-1 to TRBJ2-7; 9 bases are a match to TRBD1. The V segment lost 2 bases and the J segment 5 bases; nucleotides outside the gene matches: 8. The germline V gene encodes CDR1 SGHRS and CDR2 YFSETQ. The CDR3 runs 15 residues. The CDR3 here is CASSFTGTGYNEQYF. Written as DNA, the CDR3 is TGCGCCAGCAGCTTTACCGGGACAGGGTACAACGAGCAGTACTTC.

The chain has TRBV19 and TRBJ1-1, with 10 bases that match TRBD1. The germline CDR1 and CDR2 sequences are LNHDA and SQIVND (reference sequence). This CDR3 has 14 residues. With 3 bases clipped from V and 8 bases from J, the junction kept 6 bases outside the gene matches. In DNA, the CDR3 is TGTGCCAGTAGTATCCGGACAGGGGGGGAGGAAGCTTTCTTT. Its translation is CASSIRTGGEEAFF. Looking up the rest from reference TRBV19 and TRBJ1-1 gives the full variable domain: DGGITQSPKYLFRKEGQNVTLSCEQNLNHDAMYWYRQDPGQGLRLIYYSQIVNDFQKGDIAEGYSVSREKKESFPLTVTSAQKNPTAFYLCASSIRTGGEEAFFGQGTRLTVV.